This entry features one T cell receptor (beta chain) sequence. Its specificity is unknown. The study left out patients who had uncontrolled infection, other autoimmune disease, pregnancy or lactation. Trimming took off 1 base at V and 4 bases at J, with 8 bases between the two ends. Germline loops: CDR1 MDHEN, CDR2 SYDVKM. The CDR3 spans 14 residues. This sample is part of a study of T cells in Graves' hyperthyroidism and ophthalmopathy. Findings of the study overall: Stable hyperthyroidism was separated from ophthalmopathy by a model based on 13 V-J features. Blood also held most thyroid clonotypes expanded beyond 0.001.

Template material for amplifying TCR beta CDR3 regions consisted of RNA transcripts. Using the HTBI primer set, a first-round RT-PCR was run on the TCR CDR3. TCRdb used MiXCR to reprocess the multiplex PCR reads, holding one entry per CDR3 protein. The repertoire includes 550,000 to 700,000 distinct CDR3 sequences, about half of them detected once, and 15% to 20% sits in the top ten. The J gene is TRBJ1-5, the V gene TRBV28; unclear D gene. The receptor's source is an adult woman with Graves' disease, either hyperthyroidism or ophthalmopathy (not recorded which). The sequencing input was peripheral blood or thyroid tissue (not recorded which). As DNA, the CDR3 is TGTGCCAGCAGTTTATTCGGGCCTAATCAGCCCCAGCATTTT. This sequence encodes CASSLFGPNQPQHF.